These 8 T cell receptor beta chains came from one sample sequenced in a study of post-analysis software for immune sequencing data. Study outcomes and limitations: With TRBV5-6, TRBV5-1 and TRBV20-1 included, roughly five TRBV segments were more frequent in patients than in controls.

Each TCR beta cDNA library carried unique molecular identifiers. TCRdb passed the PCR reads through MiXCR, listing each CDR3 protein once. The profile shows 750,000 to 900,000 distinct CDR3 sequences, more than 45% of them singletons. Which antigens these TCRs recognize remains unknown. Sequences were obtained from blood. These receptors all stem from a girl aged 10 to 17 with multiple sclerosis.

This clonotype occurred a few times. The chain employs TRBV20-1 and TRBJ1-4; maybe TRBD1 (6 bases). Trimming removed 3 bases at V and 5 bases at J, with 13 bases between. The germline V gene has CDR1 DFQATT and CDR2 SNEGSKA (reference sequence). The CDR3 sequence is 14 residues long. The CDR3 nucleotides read TGCAGTGCTAGGCCCACAGGGACAAATGAAAAACTGTTTTTT. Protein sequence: CSARPTGTNEKLFF.

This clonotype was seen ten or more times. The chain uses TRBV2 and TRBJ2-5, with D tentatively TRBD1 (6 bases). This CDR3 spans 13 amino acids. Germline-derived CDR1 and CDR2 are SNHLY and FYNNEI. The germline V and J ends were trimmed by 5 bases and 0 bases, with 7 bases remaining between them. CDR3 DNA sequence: TGTGCCAGCAGTAGGGGGTACCAAGAGACCCAGTACTTC. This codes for CASSRGYQETQYF. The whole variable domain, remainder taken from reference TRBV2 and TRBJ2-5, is EPEVTQTPSHQVTQMGQEVILRCVPISNHLYFYWYRQILGQKVEFLVSFYNNEISEKSEIFDDQFSVERPDGSNFTLKIRSTKLEDSAMYFCASSRGYQETQYFGPGTRLLVL.

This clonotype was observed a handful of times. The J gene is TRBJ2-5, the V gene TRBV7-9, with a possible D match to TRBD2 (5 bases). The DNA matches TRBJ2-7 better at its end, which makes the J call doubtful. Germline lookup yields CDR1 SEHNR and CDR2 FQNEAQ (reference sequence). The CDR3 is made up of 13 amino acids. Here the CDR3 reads CASSPSRGYEQYF. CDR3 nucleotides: TGTGCCAGCAGCCCCTCCCGGGGTTACGAGCAGTACTTC.

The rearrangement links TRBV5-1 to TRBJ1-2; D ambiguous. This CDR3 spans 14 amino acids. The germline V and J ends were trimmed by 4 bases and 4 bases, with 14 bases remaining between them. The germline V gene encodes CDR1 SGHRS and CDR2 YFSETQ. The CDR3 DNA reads TGCGCCAGCAGCGCGGATCACAGCCGCTATGGCTACACCTTC. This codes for CASSADHSRYGYTF. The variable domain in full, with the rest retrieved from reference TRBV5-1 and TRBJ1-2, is KAGVTQTPRYLIKTRGQQVTLSCSPISGHRSVSWYQQTPGQGLQFLFEYFSETQRNKGNFPGRFSGRQFSNSRSEMNVSTLELGDSALYLCASSADHSRYGYTFGSGTRLTVV.

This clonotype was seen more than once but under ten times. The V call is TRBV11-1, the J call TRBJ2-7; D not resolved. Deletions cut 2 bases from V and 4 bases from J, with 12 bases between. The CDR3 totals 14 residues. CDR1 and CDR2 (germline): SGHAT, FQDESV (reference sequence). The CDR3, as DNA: TGTGCCAGCAGCTTAACAGACCGGAATTACGAGCAGTACTTC. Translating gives CASSLTDRNYEQYF. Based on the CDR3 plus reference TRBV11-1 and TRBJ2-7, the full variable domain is EAEVAQSPRYKITEKSQAVAFWCDPISGHATLYWYRQILGQGPELLVQFQDESVVDDSQLPKDRFSAERLKGVDSTLKIQPAELGDSAMYLCASSLTDRNYEQYFGPGTRLTVT.

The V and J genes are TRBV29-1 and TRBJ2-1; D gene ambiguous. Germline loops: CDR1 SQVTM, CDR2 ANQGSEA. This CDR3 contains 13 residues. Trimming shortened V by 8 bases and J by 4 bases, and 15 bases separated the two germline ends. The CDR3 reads CSHAGGIYNEQFF. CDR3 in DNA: TGCAGCCACGCCGGCGGAATTTACAATGAGCAGTTCTTC.

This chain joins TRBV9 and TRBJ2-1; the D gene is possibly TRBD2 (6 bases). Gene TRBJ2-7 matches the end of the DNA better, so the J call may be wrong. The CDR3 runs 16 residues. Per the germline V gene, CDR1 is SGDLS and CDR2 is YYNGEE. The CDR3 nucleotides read TGTGCCAGCAGCCCAGGCGGGATAGCGACCCACGATGAGCAGTACTTC. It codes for CASSPGGIATHDEQYF.

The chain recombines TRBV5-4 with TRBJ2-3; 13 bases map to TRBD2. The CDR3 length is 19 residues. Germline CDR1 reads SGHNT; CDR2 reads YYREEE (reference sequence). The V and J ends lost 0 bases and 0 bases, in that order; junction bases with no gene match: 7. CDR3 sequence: CASSLGVGTSGKSTDTQYF. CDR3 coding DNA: TGTGCCAGCAGCTTGGGCGTCGGGACTAGCGGGAAAAGCACAGATACGCAGTATTTT.